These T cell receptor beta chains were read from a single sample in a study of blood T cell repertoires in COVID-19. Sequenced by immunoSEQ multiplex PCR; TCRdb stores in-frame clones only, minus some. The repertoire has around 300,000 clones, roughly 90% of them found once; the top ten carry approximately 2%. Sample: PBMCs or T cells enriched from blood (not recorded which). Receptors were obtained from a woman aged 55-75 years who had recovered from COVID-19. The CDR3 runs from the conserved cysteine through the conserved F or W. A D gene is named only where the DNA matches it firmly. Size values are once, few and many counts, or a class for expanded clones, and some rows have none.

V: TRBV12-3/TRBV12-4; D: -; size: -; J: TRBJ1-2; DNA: TGTGCCAGCAGTTTAGGGCCTAACTATGGCTACACCTTC; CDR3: CASSLGPNYGYTF
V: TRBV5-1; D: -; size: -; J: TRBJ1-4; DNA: TGCGCCAGCAGTCCGGGAAGCTTAGGTGAAAAACTGTTTTTT; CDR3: CASSPGSLGEKLFF
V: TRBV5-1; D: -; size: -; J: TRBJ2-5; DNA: TGCGCCAGCAGACCGGGGATGGAGACCCAGTACTTC; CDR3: CASRPGMETQYF
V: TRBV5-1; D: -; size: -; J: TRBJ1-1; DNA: TGCGCCAGCAGCGGGAGCCTGTCGAACACTGAAGCTTTCTTT; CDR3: CASSGSLSNTEAFF
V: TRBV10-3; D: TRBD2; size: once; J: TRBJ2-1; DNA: TGTGCCATCAGGAAGCAGGCGGTAGCGGGAGGGAGAGAGCAGTTCTTC; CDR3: CAIRKQAVAGGREQFF
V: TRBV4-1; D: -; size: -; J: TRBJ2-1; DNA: TGCGCCAGCAGCCAAGCGGGTGACAGTGAGCAGTTCTTC; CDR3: CASSQAGDSEQFF
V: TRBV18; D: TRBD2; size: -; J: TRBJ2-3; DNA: TGTGCCAGCTCCTCTTCCCGGGGACTAGTCACAGATACGCAGTATTTT; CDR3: CASSSSRGLVTDTQYF
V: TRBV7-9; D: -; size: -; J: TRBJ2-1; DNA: TGTGCCAGCAGCTTAGCGACCGGGACATACAATGAGCAGTTCTTC; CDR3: CASSLATGTYNEQFF
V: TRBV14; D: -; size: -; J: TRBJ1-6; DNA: TGTGCCAGCAGCCAAGCGCGCTCACCCCTCCACTTT; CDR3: CASSQARSPLHF
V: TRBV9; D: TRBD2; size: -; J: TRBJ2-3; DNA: TGTGCCAGCAGCGTAGGAGGCGGGACTAGCGGGGGGGCTTCAGATACGCAGTATTTT; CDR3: CASSVGGGTSGGASDTQYF
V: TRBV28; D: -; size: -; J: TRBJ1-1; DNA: TGTGCCACCCGAGGGGGAATCATGAACACTGAAGCTTTCTTT; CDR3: CATRGGIMNTEAFF
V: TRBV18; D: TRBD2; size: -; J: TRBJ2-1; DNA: TGTGCCAGCTCACCCGGACTAGCGTCATACAATGAGCAGTTCTTC; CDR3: CASSPGLASYNEQFF
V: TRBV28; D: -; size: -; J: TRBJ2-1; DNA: TGTGCCAGCAGTCCCGGGACTTCCAGCTCCTACAATGAGCAGTTCTTC; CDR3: CASSPGTSSSYNEQFF
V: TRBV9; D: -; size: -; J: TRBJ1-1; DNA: TGTGCCAGCAGCGTCGGAGGGGCGTTGAACACTGAAGCTTTCTTT; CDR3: CASSVGGALNTEAFF
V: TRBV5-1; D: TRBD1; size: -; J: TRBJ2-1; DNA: TGCGCCAGCAGGGGACAGGGGGTGGATGAGCAGTTCTTC; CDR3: CASRGQGVDEQFF
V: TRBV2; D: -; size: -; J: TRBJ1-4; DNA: TGTGCCAGCAGTGAGTTAACAGATAATGAAAAACTGTTTTTT; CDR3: CASSELTDNEKLFF
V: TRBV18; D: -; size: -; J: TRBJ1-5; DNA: TGTGCCAGCTCACCCCCGGACAGCCATCAGCCCCAGCATTTT; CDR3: CASSPPDSHQPQHF
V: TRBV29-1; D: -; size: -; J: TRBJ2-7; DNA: TGCAGCGTTCGCACACAGATTTCCTACGAGCAGTACTTC; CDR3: CSVRTQISYEQYF
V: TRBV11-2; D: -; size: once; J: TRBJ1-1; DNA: TGTGCCAGCAGCGGACCGGGGGGGTACACTGAAGCTTTCTTT; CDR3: CASSGPGGYTEAFF
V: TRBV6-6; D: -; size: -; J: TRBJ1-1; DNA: TGTGCCACCCGGCCAGGGGCCCGCACTGAAGCTTTCTTT; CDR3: CATRPGARTEAFF
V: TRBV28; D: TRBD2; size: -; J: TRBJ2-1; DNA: TGTGCCAGCAAAAAAGGGGCTAGCGGGAGTTTCTATGAGCAGTTCTTC; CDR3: CASKKGASGSFYEQFF
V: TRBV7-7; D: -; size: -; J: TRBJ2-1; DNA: TGTGCTAGCAGCCCCGATAGCAGTAATGAGCAGTTCTTC; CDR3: CASSPDSSNEQFF
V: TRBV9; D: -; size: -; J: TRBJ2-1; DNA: TGTGCCAGCAGCGTAGGCGAGAGAGGCTACAATGAGCAGTTCTTC; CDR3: CASSVGERGYNEQFF
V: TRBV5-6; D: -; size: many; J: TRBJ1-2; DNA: TGTGCCAGCAGCCCCCTGGCGGGGGGGCAGAACTATGGCTACACCTTC; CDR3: CASSPLAGGQNYGYTF
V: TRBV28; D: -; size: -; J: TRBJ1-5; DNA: TGTGCCAGCAACACAGGGAAAAACTATCAGCCCCAGCATTTT; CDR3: CASNTGKNYQPQHF
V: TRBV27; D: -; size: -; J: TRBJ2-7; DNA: TGTGCCAGCAAAAATAGCGGAGGGAGCTCCTACGAGCAGTACTTC; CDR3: CASKNSGGSSYEQYF
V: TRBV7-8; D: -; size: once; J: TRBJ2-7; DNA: TGTGCCAGCAGCTTAATCGGGGGGCCCTTCTCCTACGAGCAGTACTTC; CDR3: CASSLIGGPFSYEQYF
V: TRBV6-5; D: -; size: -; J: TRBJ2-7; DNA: TGTGCCAGCCGATACACGGGACACTCCTACGAGCAGTACTTC; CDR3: CASRYTGHSYEQYF
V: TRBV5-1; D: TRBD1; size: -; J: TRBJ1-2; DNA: TGCGCCAGCAGCCCGGGACAGGGGGTCTATGGCTACACCTTC; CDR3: CASSPGQGVYGYTF
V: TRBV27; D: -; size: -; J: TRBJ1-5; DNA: TGTGCCAGCAGTTTAATCGGGCAGCCCCAGCATTTT; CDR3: CASSLIGQPQHF
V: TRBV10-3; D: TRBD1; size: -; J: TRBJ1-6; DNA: TGTGCCATCAGCGGGGACAGGGGCTATAATTCACCCCTCCACTTT; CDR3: CAISGDRGYNSPLHF
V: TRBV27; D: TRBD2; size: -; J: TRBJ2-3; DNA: TGTGCCAGCAGAACATATATAGCGGGGCGCACAGATACGCAGTATTTT; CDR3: CASRTYIAGRTDTQYF
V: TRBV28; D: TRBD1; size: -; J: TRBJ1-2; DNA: TGTGCCAGCCGAACCGGGACAGAGTTGGGCTACACCTTC; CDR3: CASRTGTELGYTF
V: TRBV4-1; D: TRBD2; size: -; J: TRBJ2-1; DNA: TGCGCCAGCAGCCAACCCACCCGGCGGGAGTATTTGTTCTTC; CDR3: CASSQPTRREYLFF
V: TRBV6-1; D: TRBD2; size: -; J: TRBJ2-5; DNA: TGTGCCAGCAGTGAATATGCGGGGGGGCCTGAAGAGACCCAGTACTTC; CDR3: CASSEYAGGPEETQYF
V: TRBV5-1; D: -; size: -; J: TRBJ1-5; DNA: TGCGCCAGCAGCTTCGCGGGCCAGCCCCAACAGCCCCAGCATTTT; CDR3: CASSFAGQPQQPQHF
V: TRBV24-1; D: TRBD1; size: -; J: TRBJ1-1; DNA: TGTGCCACCAGTGACCCCCGACAGGGGAACACTGAAGCTTTCTTT; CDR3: CATSDPRQGNTEAFF
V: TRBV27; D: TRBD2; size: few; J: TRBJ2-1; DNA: TGTGCCACCAAGCGGGATAGCTCCTACAATGAGCAGTTCTTC; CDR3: CATKRDSSYNEQFF
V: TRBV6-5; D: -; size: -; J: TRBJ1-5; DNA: TGTGCCAGCAGAGGACAGTATAGCAATCAGCCCCAGCATTTT; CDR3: CASRGQYSNQPQHF
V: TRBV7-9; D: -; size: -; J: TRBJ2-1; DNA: TGTGCCAGCAGCTTAGTAGGTGGGGGGATCTACAATGAGCAGTTCTTC; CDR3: CASSLVGGGIYNEQFF
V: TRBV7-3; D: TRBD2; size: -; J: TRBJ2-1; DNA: TGTGCCAGCAGCTCGGGACTAGCCAATGAGCAGTTCTTC; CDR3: CASSSGLANEQFF
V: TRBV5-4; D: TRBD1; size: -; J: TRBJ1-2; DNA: TGTGCCAGCAGCGCCGGGACAGGGACCTTGGGCTACACCTTC; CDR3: CASSAGTGTLGYTF
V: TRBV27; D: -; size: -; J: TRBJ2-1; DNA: TGTGCCAGCAGTTTAAAGTTAGCGTGGTATGAGCAGTTCTTC; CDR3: CASSLKLAWYEQFF
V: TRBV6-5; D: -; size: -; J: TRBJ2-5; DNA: TGTGCCAGCAGTTACGGGGCAGAACAAGAGACCCAGTACTTC; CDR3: CASSYGAEQETQYF
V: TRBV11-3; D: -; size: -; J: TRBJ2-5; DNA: TGTGCCAGCAGCCCCGGACTAAAAGAGACCCAGTACTTC; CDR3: CASSPGLKETQYF
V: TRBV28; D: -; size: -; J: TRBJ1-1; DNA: TGTGCCAGCAGTACCGGTGGACAGTTGAACACTGAAGCTTTCTTT; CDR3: CASSTGGQLNTEAFF
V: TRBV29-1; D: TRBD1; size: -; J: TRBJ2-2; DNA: TGCAGCGTTGAGGGACAGAGGTCGAACACCGGGGAGCTGTTTTTT; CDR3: CSVEGQRSNTGELFF
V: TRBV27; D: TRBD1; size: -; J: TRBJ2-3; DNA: TGTGCCAGCAGCTTGGACAGGGGGCCTCCAGATACGCAGTATTTT; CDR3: CASSLDRGPPDTQYF
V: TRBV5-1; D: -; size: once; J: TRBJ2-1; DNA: TGCGCCAGCAGCTGGGGGCAGGGGTCCTACAATGAGCAGTTCTTC; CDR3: CASSWGQGSYNEQFF
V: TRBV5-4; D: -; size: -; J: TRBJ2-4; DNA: TGTGCCAGCAGCCTTCGGACAGACAACAAAAACATTCAGTACTTC; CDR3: CASSLRTDNKNIQYF